This T cell receptor (beta chain) was documented in a study of cytomegalovirus exposure and HLA in healthy donors. Whole-study context: Out of roughly 200 million T cells, an earlier analysis found roughly 100 million unique TCR beta sequences in total.

Study outcomes and limitations: Reported performance of the classifier showed diagnosis of cytomegalovirus status with high specificity and sensitivity. Looking again later, the authors saw that most CMV-associated TCR beta chains seemed HLA-restricted.

With respect to this clone: Its antigen is currently unknown.

The primer mix had 60 Vbeta and 13 Jbeta primers. Only in-frame clones appear in the TCRdb table, and some are missing; sequencing was by immunoSEQ multiplex PCR. This sample carries approximately 140,000 clones, with roughly 3% going to the ten biggest clones. CDR3 length equals 13 residues. The V gene's germline CDR1 is SGHRS and CDR2 YFSETQ. V was cut by 0 bases and J by 6 bases, with 8 bases left in between. V is TRBV5-1 and J is TRBJ2-3; no clear D. The TCR originated in a man between 40 and 49 years old in good health and CMV-seronegative. Input material: PBMCs. The CDR3 DNA is TGCGCCAGCAGCTTGGGGGCCCTGGATACGCAGTATTTT. This codes for CASSLGALDTQYF. The full variable domain, completed using reference TRBV5-1 and TRBJ2-3, is KAGVTQTPRYLIKTRGQQVTLSCSPISGHRSVSWYQQTPGQGLQFLFEYFSETQRNKGNFPGRFSGRQFSNSRSEMNVSTLELGDSALYLCASSLGALDTQYFGPGTRLTVL.